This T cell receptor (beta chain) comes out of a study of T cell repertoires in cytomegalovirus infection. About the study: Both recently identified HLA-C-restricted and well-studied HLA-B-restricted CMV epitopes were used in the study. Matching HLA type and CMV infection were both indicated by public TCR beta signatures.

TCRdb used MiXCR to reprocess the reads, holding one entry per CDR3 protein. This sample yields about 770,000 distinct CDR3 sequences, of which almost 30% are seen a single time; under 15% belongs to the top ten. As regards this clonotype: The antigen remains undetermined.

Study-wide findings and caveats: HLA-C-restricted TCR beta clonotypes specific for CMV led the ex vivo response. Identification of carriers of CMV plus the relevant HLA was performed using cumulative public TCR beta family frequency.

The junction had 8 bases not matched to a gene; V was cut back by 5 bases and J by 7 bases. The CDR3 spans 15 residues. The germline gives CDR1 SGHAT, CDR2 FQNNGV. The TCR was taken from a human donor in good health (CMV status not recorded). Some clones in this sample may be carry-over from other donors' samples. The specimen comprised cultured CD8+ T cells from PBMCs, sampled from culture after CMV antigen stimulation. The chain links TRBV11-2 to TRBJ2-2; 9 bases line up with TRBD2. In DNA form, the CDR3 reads TGTGCCAGCAGCCTACGGACTAGCGCGGTCGGGGAGCTGTTTTTT. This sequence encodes CASSLRTSAVGELFF.